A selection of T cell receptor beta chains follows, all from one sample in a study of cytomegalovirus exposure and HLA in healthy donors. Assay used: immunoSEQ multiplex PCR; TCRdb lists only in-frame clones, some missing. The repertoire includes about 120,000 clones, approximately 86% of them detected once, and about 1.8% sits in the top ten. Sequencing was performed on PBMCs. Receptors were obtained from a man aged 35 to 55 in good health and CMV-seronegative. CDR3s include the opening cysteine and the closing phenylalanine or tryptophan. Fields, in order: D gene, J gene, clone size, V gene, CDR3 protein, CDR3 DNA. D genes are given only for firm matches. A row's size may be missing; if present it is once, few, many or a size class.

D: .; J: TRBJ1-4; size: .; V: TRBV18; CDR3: CASSPGGNEKLFF; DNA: TGTGCCAGCTCACCAGGGGGGAATGAAAAACTGTTTTTT
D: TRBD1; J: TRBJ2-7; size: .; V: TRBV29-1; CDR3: CSVETDRSYEQYF; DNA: TGCAGCGTTGAAACGGACAGGTCCTACGAGCAGTACTTC
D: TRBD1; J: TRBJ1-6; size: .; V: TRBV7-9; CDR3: CASSLGDRVRNSPLHF; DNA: TGTGCCAGCAGCTTAGGGGACAGGGTTAGAAATTCACCCCTCCACTTT
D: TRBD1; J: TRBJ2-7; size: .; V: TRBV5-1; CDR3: CASRISTGTEQYF; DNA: TGCGCCAGTCGTATCTCGACAGGGACCGAGCAGTACTTC
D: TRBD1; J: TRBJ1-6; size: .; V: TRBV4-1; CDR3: CASSQGPDRAHSPLHF; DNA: TGCGCCAGCAGCCAAGGTCCCGACAGGGCACATTCACCCCTCCACTTT
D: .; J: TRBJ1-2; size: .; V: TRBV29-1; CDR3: CSVGGGSNYGYTF; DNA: TGCAGCGTGGGGGGGGGCTCTAACTATGGCTACACCTTC
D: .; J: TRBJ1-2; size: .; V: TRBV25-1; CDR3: CASSGGVGPFYGYTF; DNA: TGTGCCAGCAGTGGGGGGGTAGGGCCATTCTATGGCTACACCTTC
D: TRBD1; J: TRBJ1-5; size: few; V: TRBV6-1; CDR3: CASETRGLRPQHF; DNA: TGTGCCAGCGAGACAAGGGGGCTGAGGCCCCAGCATTTT
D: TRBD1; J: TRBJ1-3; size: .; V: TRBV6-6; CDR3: CASSYLQGPENTIYF; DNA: TGTGCCAGCAGTTATCTACAGGGGCCGGAAAACACCATATATTTT
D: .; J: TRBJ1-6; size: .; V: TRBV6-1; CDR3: CASSDTYNSPLHF; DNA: TGTGCCAGCAGTGACACCTATAATTCACCCCTCCACTTT
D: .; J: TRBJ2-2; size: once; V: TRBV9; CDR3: CASSVVAQGGTGELFF; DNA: TGTGCCAGCAGCGTAGTAGCACAGGGCGGCACCGGGGAGCTGTTTTTT
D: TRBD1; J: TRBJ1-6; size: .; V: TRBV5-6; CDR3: CASSWRGQVALHF; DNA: TGTGCCAGCAGCTGGAGGGGACAGGTCGCCCTCCACTTT
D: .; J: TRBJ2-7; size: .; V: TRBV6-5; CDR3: CASSPRVVLTTEQYF; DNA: TGTGCCAGCAGCCCGAGGGTAGTACTCACTACCGAGCAGTACTTC
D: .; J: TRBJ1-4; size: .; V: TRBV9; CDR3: CASSVGGGTNEKLFF; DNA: TGTGCCAGCAGCGTAGGAGGTGGGACTAATGAAAAACTGTTTTTT
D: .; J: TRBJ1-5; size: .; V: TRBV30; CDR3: CAWSPQHGQPQHF; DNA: TGTGCCTGGAGTCCACAGCACGGACAGCCCCAGCATTTT
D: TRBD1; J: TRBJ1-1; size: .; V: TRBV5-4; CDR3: CASSPVGDRAAFF; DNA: TGTGCCAGCAGCCCCGTGGGGGACAGGGCGGCTTTCTTT
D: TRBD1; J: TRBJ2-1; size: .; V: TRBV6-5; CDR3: CASSNYPGQGNEQFF; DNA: TGTGCCAGCAGTAACTATCCGGGACAGGGCAATGAGCAGTTCTTC
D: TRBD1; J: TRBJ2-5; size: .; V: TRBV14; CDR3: CASSFDRGSRRTQYF; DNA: TGTGCCAGCAGCTTTGACAGGGGGTCAAGAAGGACCCAGTACTTC
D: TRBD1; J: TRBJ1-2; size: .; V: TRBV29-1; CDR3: CSVETGGGSYGYTF; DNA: TGCAGCGTTGAGACAGGGGGTGGTAGCTATGGCTACACCTTC
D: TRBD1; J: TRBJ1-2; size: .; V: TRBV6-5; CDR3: CASRSGTGGYTF; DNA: TGTGCCAGCAGATCCGGGACAGGCGGCTACACCTTC
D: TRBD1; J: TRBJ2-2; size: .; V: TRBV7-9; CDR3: CASSAGGTGDTGELFF; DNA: TGTGCCAGCAGCGCCGGGGGGACAGGGGACACCGGGGAGCTGTTTTTT
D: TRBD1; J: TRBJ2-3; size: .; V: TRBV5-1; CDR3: CASSLAPGGMSTDTQYF; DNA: TGCGCCAGCAGCTTGGCGCCAGGGGGCATGAGCACAGATACGCAGTATTTT